The 26 T cell receptor beta chains below come from one sample, sequenced in a study of OX40 agonist ivuxolimab in advanced cancers. Assay: immunoSEQ multiplex PCR; the TCRdb copy retains only in-frame clones and omits some. The table lists roughly 17,000 clones, 78% of them singletons. The source material was CD4+ or CD8+ T cells sorted from blood, sampled in a trial of the OX40 agonist ivuxolimab. The receptors stem from an adult with an advanced solid tumor such as melanoma, head and neck, liver or kidney cancer.

Written as DNA, the CDR3 is TGTGCCAGCAGTTATCGACGAACAGCCCAAGAGACCCAGTACTTC. Encoded protein: CASSYRRTAQETQYF. The chain couples TRBV6-7 to TRBJ2-5; D remains ambiguous. TRBV6-7 carries the ORF label, with uncertain function. The CDR3 extends over 15 amino acids. The germline V and J ends were trimmed by 3 bases and 1 base, with 12 bases remaining between them.

V gene TRBV19 combines with J gene TRBJ2-2, with 7 bases that match TRBD2. Germline V lookup: CDR1 LNHDA, CDR2 SQIVND (reference sequence). Trimming at V came to 5 bases and at J to 7 bases, leaving 7 bases not matched to a gene. CDR3 length equals 14 residues. The CDR3 DNA reads as TGTGCCAGTAGTCCGCTAGCGGTGGACGGGGAGCTGTTTTTT. This codes for CASSPLAVDGELFF.

The V call is TRBV7-9, the J call TRBJ2-2; 8 bases match TRBD2. Losses at the gene ends were 4 bases for V and 3 bases for J; bases not matched to a gene: 7. Germline assignment: CDR1 SEHNR and CDR2 FQNEAQ (reference sequence). This CDR3 has 16 residues. The CDR3: CASSSIRGGDTGELFF. The CDR3 DNA reads as TGTGCCAGCAGCTCTATCCGGGGGGGTGACACCGGGGAGCTGTTTTTT.

Within the sample, this clone is medium-sized (0.01 to 0.1%). The rearrangement joins TRBV5-6 to TRBJ1-5; D is undetermined. The CDR3 sequence is 15 residues long. Looked up from germline, CDR1 is SGHDT and CDR2 is YYEEEE. With 4 bases removed from V and 3 bases from J, the gap between germline ends came to 14 bases. The CDR3 sequence is CASSVNMAFNQPQHF. In DNA form, the CDR3 reads TGTGCCAGCAGCGTTAACATGGCCTTCAATCAGCCCCAGCATTTT.

This chain links TRBV29-1 with TRBJ2-7; D may correspond to TRBD1 or TRBD2 (5 bases each). This CDR3 contains 13 residues. CDR1 SQVTM and CDR2 ANQGSEA come from the germline V gene. V lost 4 bases and J 1 base, leaving 11 bases between the germline ends. The CDR3 spells CSVVGTGSYEQYF. CDR3 nucleotides: TGCAGCGTTGTCGGGACGGGGTCCTACGAGCAGTACTTC.

The rearrangement joins TRBV7-8 to TRBJ1-1; tentative D call: TRBD1 (6 bases). The germline CDR1 and CDR2 sequences are SGHVS and FQNEAQ. The CDR3 has 15 residues. V dropped 5 bases and J dropped 3 bases, with 16 bases sitting between them. The DNA for the CDR3 is TGTGCCAGCAGCGAAGCGGGGGCGGGGGACACTGAAGCTTTCTTT. Protein: CASSEAGAGDTEAFF. Full variable domain (rest looked up from reference TRBV7-8 and TRBJ1-1): GAGVSQSPRYKVAKRGQDVALRCDPISGHVSLFWYQQALGQGPEFLTYFQNEAQLDKSGLPSDRFFAERPEGSVSTLKIQRTQQEDSAVYLCASSEAGAGDTEAFFGQGTRLTVV.

This chain joins TRBV23-1 and TRBJ1-3, with D perhaps TRBD1 (5 bases). TRBV23-1 is sorted into the ORF group, with uncertain function. Trimming cost V 0 bases and J 4 bases, with 16 bases left between them. The CDR3 covers 17 residues. The CDR3 loop reads CASSQSGGGIVGNTIYF. For the CDR3, the DNA is TGCGCCAGCAGTCAATCTGGGGGGGGTATAGTGGGAAACACCATATATTTT.

The chain employs TRBV10-1 and TRBJ2-3; 9 bases are a match to TRBD2. The CDR3 runs to 16 residues. Trimming at V came to 0 bases and at J to 3 bases, leaving 4 bases not matched to a gene. Germline CDR1 WNHNN, CDR2 SYGVQD (reference sequence). This CDR3 is CASSESREGLTDTQYF. The CDR3 region has the DNA TGCGCCAGCAGTGAGTCGCGGGAGGGCCTGACAGATACGCAGTATTTT.

The V call is TRBV18, the J call TRBJ1-2; 8 nucleotides line up with TRBD1. Germline loops: CDR1 KGHSH, CDR2 LQKENI. V was clipped by 3 bases and J by 0 bases; unmatched bases: 3. The CDR3 extends over 15 amino acids. The CDR3 protein is CASSPSDRANYGYTF. The CDR3 bases are TGTGCCAGCTCACCCTCGGACAGGGCTAACTATGGCTACACCTTC.

This clone was found a few times. V gene TRBV4-1 combines with J gene TRBJ1-1, with D hard to call. The CDR3 covers 13 residues. CDR1 and CDR2 (germline): MGHRA, YSYEKL. The V gene lost 0 bases and the J gene lost 1 base, with 3 bases spanning the gap. The CDR3 region has the DNA TGCGCCAGCAGCCAAGAGTCGAACACTGAAGCTTTCTTT. It yields the protein CASSQESNTEAFF.

The chain employs TRBV2 and TRBJ2-3, with D perhaps TRBD2 (6 bases). V lost 0 bases, J lost 6 bases, and 16 bases lay in between. Germline assignment: CDR1 SNHLY and CDR2 FYNNEI. The CDR3 extends over 16 amino acids. CDR3 region: CASSEARREAGDTQYF. The CDR3 bases are TGTGCCAGCAGTGAAGCGCGGAGGGAGGCGGGGGATACGCAGTATTTT.

The V and J genes are TRBV13 and TRBJ2-1; TRBD2 agrees at 11 bases. The CDR3 is 16 amino acids. Germline CDR1 is PRHDT and CDR2 is FYEKMQ (reference sequence). V was pared by 5 bases and J by 5 bases, with 8 bases of the junction left unmatched. The CDR3 DNA reads as TGTGCCAGCAGCCGTCTTAGCGGGGGGGCCGACAATGAGCAGTTCTTC. Protein: CASSRLSGGADNEQFF.

This clone was seen a handful of times. V is TRBV7-9 and J is TRBJ2-7, with 9 positions matching TRBD1. CDR1 and CDR2 (germline): SEHNR, FQNEAQ (reference sequence). With V trimmed by 4 bases and J by 4 bases, 8 bases remained unmatched. This CDR3 comprises 15 residues. The CDR3 nucleotides read TGTGCCAGCAGCTCAGCCGGGACAGGGCCTTACGAGCAGTACTTC. It yields the protein CASSSAGTGPYEQYF.

The rearrangement uses TRBV15 and TRBJ2-1; 7 nucleotides line up with TRBD2. V lost 0 bases and J lost 5; bases outside the gene matches: 10. Germline CDR1 LNHNV, CDR2 YYDKDF (reference sequence). The CDR3 loop spans 17 amino acids. DNA for the CDR3: TGTGCCACCAGCAGAGATTTGAGTCTAGCGGACAACAATGAGCAGTTCTTC. Protein: CATSRDLSLADNNEQFF.

The rearrangement uses TRBV29-1 and TRBJ2-2, with a possible D match to TRBD1 (6 bases). The germline V gene has CDR1 SQVTM and CDR2 ANQGSEA. The CDR3 length is 15 residues. V lost 7 bases and J 0 bases, leaving 15 bases between the germline ends. The CDR3 spells CSGRLGQTNTGELFF. The CDR3 region has the DNA TGCAGCGGCCGCCTCGGACAGACGAACACCGGGGAGCTGTTTTTT.

J is TRBJ2-1 and V is TRBV2; TRBD2 might be the D (6 bases). Per germline, CDR1 SNHLY and CDR2 FYNNEI. Trimming removed 10 bases at V and 8 bases at J, with 12 bases between. CDR3 length equals 11 residues. CDR3 region: CAKYGGHEQFF. In DNA, the CDR3 is TGTGCCAAATACGGGGGACATGAGCAGTTCTTC.

This clone ranks as large. The CDR3 region is CASSVRAGGPLAETQYF. CDR3 sequence (DNA): TGTGCCAGCAGCGTAAGAGCGGGAGGGCCTTTAGCGGAGACCCAGTACTTC. The chain couples TRBV9 to TRBJ2-5; 10 bases agree with TRBD2. Germline V gene data show CDR1 as SGDLS and CDR2 as YYNGEE. Unmatched junction bases numbered 11, after V lost 1 base and J lost 5 bases. The CDR3 covers 17 residues.

The chain combines TRBV19 with TRBJ2-1; D is ambiguous. Trimming stripped 5 bases from V and 6 bases from J, with 23 bases between. The germline V gene has CDR1 LNHDA and CDR2 SQIVND (reference sequence). The CDR3 is 17 amino acids. The CDR3 sequence is CASSDNLGGRGFNEQFF. For the CDR3, the DNA is TGTGCCAGTAGTGATAACCTCGGTGGGCGCGGCTTCAATGAGCAGTTCTTC.

This clone was seen more than once but under ten times. The chain has TRBV7-9 and TRBJ2-3; D is ambiguous. Germline assignment: CDR1 SEHNR and CDR2 FQNEAQ (reference sequence). Trimming cost V 4 bases and J 0 bases, with 14 bases left between them. There are 16 residues in the CDR3. CDR3 region: CASSSKTSSSTDTQYF. The CDR3 DNA sequence: TGTGCCAGCAGCTCAAAGACCTCCTCTAGCACAGATACGCAGTATTTT.

This clone showed up just a few times. In DNA, the CDR3 is TGTGCTAGTGGTTTGCAGGGGGCCAACTCCTACGAGCAGTACTTC. This encodes CASGLQGANSYEQYF. V and J are TRBV12-5 and TRBJ2-7, with TRBD1 matching 8 bases. The CDR3 contains 15 residues. Germline loops: CDR1 LGHNT, CDR2 FRNRAP. The V and J ends lost 2 bases and 0 bases, in that order; junction bases with no gene match: 3. Looking up the rest from reference TRBV12-5 and TRBJ2-7 gives the full variable domain: DARVTQTPRHKVTEMGQEVTMRCQPILGHNTVFWYRQTMMQGLELLAYFRNRAPLDDSGMPKDRFSAEMPDATLATLKIQPSEPRDSAVYFCASGLQGANSYEQYFGPGTRLTVT.

In DNA, the CDR3 is TGTGCCAGCAGCTTTGGGGTGAACTACGAGCAGTACTTC. This sequence encodes CASSFGVNYEQYF. This chain joins TRBV5-4 and TRBJ2-7, with D unresolved. V was clipped by 2 bases and J by 3 bases, with 9 bases between them. The CDR3 totals 13 residues. Germline V gene lookup returns CDR1 SGHNT and CDR2 YYREEE (reference sequence).

J is TRBJ2-7 and V is TRBV5-5, with 12 bases lining up with TRBD1. The V gene's germline CDR1 is SGHKS and CDR2 YYEKEE (reference sequence). The CDR3 extends over 18 amino acids. V lost 0 bases to trimming and J lost 5 bases; unmatched junction nucleotides: 12. The CDR3 protein is CASSLALFPGQGADEQYF. The CDR3 DNA reads as TGTGCCAGCAGCTTGGCCCTATTCCCGGGACAGGGGGCCGACGAGCAGTACTTC. Based on the CDR3 plus reference TRBV5-5 and TRBJ2-7, the full variable domain is DAGVTQSPTHLIKTRGQQVTLRCSPISGHKSVSWYQQVLGQGPQFIFQYYEKEERGRGNFPDRFSARQFPNYSSELNVNALLLGDSALYLCASSLALFPGQGADEQYFGPGTRLTVT.

The J gene is TRBJ2-7, the V gene TRBV7-2, with 9 bases identical to TRBD1. The V segment lost 5 bases and the J segment 2 bases; nucleotides outside the gene matches: 7. The CDR3 is 15 residues long. Germline CDR1 reads SGHTA; CDR2 reads FQGNSA. Here the CDR3 reads CASSHWGQGAYEQYF. The CDR3 region has the DNA TGTGCCAGCAGCCACTGGGGACAGGGAGCCTACGAGCAGTACTTC.

This clone was counted a few times. The genes are TRBV2 and TRBJ1-1; D possibly corresponds to TRBD1 (5 bases). The CDR3 has 14 residues. Trimming took 1 base from V and 5 from J, leaving 11 bases between them. Per the germline V gene, CDR1 is SNHLY and CDR2 is FYNNEI. DNA for the CDR3: TGTGCCAGCAGTGAAGGCAGAAAGGGGACTGAAGCTTTCTTT. Translating it yields CASSEGRKGTEAFF.

The chain couples TRBV11-2 to TRBJ2-4; no clear D. CDR3 length: 15 amino acids. The germline CDR1 and CDR2 sequences are SGHAT and FQNNGV. V was pared by 5 bases and J by 0 bases, with 11 bases between. The CDR3 DNA reads as TGTGCCAGCAGCCCCGACCGGGTAGCCAAAAACATTCAGTACTTC. Translated: CASSPDRVAKNIQYF.

This chain's CDR3 is CASSLGGQGLWSEQYF. CDR3 nucleotide sequence: TGTGCCAGCAGCTTAGGGGGACAGGGGTTATGGAGCGAGCAGTACTTC. The V gene is TRBV7-9, the J gene TRBJ2-5; 10 bases line up with TRBD1. The last part of the DNA fits TRBJ2-7 better; the J call may be wrong. The germline CDR1 and CDR2 sequences are SEHNR and FQNEAQ (reference sequence). CDR3 length: 16 amino acids.